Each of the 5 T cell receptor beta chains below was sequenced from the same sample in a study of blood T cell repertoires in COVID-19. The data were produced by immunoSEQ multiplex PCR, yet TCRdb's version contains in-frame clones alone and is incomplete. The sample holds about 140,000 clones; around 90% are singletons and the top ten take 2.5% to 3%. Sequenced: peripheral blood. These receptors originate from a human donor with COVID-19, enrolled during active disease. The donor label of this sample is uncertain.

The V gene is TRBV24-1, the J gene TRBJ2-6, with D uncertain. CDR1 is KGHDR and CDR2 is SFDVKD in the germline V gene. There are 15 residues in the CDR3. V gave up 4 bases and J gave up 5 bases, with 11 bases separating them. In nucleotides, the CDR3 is TGTGCCACCAGTGACTCGAGTAGCTGGGCCAACGTCCTGACTTTC. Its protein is CATSDSSSWANVLTF.

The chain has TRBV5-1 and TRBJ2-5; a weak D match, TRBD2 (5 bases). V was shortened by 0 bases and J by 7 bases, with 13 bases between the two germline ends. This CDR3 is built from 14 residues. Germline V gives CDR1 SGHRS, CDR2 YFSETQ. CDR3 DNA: TGCGCCAGCAGCTTGGATACTGGTGAGGGGACCCAGTACTTC. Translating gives CASSLDTGEGTQYF.

The CDR3 protein is CASSVGRGQGNTEAFF. CDR3 nucleotides: TGTGCCAGCAGCGTAGGAAGGGGACAGGGGAACACTGAAGCTTTCTTT. The V and J genes are TRBV9 and TRBJ1-1; 9 nucleotides agree with TRBD1. The CDR3 sequence is 16 residues long. Germline values: CDR1 SGDLS, CDR2 YYNGEE. V was pared by 0 bases and J by 1 base, with 4 bases of the junction left unmatched.

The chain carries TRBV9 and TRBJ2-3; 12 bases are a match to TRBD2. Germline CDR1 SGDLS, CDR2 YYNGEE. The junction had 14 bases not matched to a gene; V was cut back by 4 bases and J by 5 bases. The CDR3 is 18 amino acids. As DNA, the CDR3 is TGTGCCAGCAGCACCCATCGGACTAGCGGGGCCTCGGGAGATACGCAGTATTTT. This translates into CASSTHRTSGASGDTQYF.

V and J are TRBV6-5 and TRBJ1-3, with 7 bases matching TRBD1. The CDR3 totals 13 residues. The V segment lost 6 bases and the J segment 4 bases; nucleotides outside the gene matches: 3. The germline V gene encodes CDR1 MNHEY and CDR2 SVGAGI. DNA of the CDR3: TGTGCCAGCAGATGGACAGGAGGAAACACCATATATTTT. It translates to CASRWTGGNTIYF.